The subject of this entry is one TCR beta chain. Losses at the gene ends were 0 bases for V and 7 bases for J; bases not matched to a gene: 5. Germline CDR1 LGHNA, CDR2 YNFKEQ. The CDR3 spans 14 residues. Disease in patients was locally advanced or metastatic urothelial carcinoma. The study collected 1 to 8 samples per patient, pretreatment and on-treatment. This entry belongs to a study of PD-L1 blockade in urothelial cancer. Study details: Researchers found blood samples held a median of around 140,000 T cells.

Using immunoSEQ multiplex PCR, the repertoire was profiled, and TCRdb retains in-frame clones only, with some absent. This table holds roughly 26,000 clones, approximately 88% found once. The chain combines TRBV4-2 with TRBJ1-1, with TRBD1 matching over 7 bases. The TCR sequence derives from a man aged 50 to 60 with urothelial cancer. Sequencing used PBMCs, obtained around atezolizumab (anti-PD-L1) treatment. CDR3 coding DNA: TGTGCCAGCAGCCAAGAAGGGGGCGGTATTGAAGCTTTCTTT. It codes for CASSQEGGGIEAFF.